The 25 T cell receptor beta chains below all came from one sample that was sequenced in a study of blood T cell repertoires in COVID-19. The repertoire was sequenced with immunoSEQ multiplex PCR; TCRdb's copy has only in-frame clones and lacks some. There are around 130,000 clones in the sample; roughly four fifths occur only once, and 9% to 15% lies in the top ten. Sequencing input: peripheral blood. These receptors originate from a woman in her sixties with acute or convalescent COVID-19.

This clone was counted a single time. The genes are TRBV6-5 and TRBJ1-6; D ambiguous. The germline V gene has CDR1 MNHEY and CDR2 SVGAGI. The CDR3 is 16 amino acids. Trimming shortened V by 0 bases and J by 0 bases, and 6 bases separated the two germline ends. The CDR3 region is CASSYSTNSYNSPLHF. DNA for the CDR3: TGTGCCAGCAGTTACTCCACAAACTCCTATAATTCACCCCTCCACTTT.

The chain employs TRBV11-2 and TRBJ1-1; 9 nucleotides agree with TRBD1. The CDR3 has 19 amino acids. CDR1 is SGHAT and CDR2 is FQNNGV in the germline V gene. V shed 5 bases, J shed 1 base, and the junction held 17 bases outside the gene matches. CDR3 bases: TGTGCCAGCAGCCTAAGGGTCAATAACCGGGACAGGGAGAACACTGAAGCTTTCTTT. It yields the protein CASSLRVNNRDRENTEAFF. Full variable domain (outside the CDR3, taken from reference TRBV11-2 and TRBJ1-1): EAGVAQSPRYKIIEKRQSVAFWCNPISGHATLYWYQQILGQGPKLLIQFQNNGVVDDSQLPKDRFSAERLKGVDSTLKIQPAKLEDSAVYLCASSLRVNNRDRENTEAFFGQGTRLTVV.

The V call is TRBV13, the J call TRBJ1-4; D is possibly TRBD1 (6 bases). CDR1 and CDR2 (germline): PRHDT, FYEKMQ (reference sequence). V was shortened by 2 bases and J by 5 bases, with 6 bases between the two germline ends. This CDR3 spans 13 amino acids. DNA for the CDR3: TGTGCCAGCAGCTTAAGGGGGAATGAAAAACTGTTTTTT. Protein sequence: CASSLRGNEKLFF.

CDR3 in amino acids: CASSRGAHGYTF. The CDR3 DNA follows: TGTGCCAGCAGCCGGGGGGCCCATGGCTACACCTTC. The chain combines TRBV5-4 with TRBJ1-2, with D possibly being TRBD1 (6 bases). Germline loops: CDR1 SGHNT, CDR2 YYREEE (reference sequence). This CDR3 contains 12 residues. Trimming pared 4 bases from V and 6 bases from J, leaving 10 bases between.

J is TRBJ1-2 and V is TRBV5-1; 7 bases are shared with TRBD1. V trimming: 1 base; J trimming: 8 bases; junction bases outside the gene matches: 11. Germline CDR1 and CDR2: SGHRS and YFSETQ. The CDR3 sequence is 15 residues long. The CDR3 DNA reads TGCGCCAGCAGCTTGCAGAGGGCGCAGGGGGACGGCTACACCTTC. Residues: CASSLQRAQGDGYTF. Filled out from reference TRBV5-1 and TRBJ1-2, the complete variable domain reads KAGVTQTPRYLIKTRGQQVTLSCSPISGHRSVSWYQQTPGQGLQFLFEYFSETQRNKGNFPGRFSGRQFSNSRSEMNVSTLELGDSALYLCASSLQRAQGDGYTFGSGTRLTVV.

In its sample, this clone was seen a few times. This chain links TRBV25-1 with TRBJ1-3; D unclear. Trimming shortened V by 2 bases and J by 0 bases, and 8 bases separated the two germline ends. Per the germline V gene, CDR1 is MGHDK and CDR2 is SYGVNS. The CDR3 totals 15 residues. The CDR3 DNA reads TGTGCCAGCAGTGAAACTCGACTCTCTGGAAACACCATATATTTT. Translating it yields CASSETRLSGNTIYF.

The J gene is TRBJ2-7, the V gene TRBV19; 9 positions agree with TRBD1. Losses at the gene ends were 4 bases for V and 6 bases for J; bases not matched to a gene: 7. The CDR3 consists of 14 residues. CDR1 and CDR2 from the germline V gene are LNHDA and SQIVND (reference sequence). As DNA, the CDR3 is TGTGCCAGTAGTACCGGGACAGGGAGAGCCGAGCAGTACTTC. Amino acids: CASSTGTGRAEQYF.

This chain links TRBV4-1 with TRBJ1-1, with D possibly matching TRBD1 (5 bases). The CDR3 has 16 residues. The germline V and J ends were trimmed by 0 bases and 2 bases, with 13 bases remaining between them. Looked up from germline, CDR1 is MGHRA and CDR2 is YSYEKL. The CDR3 coding sequence is TGCGCCAGCAGCCAAGACTCGACAGTGGCTAACACTGAAGCTTTCTTT. Residues: CASSQDSTVANTEAFF.

The chain uses TRBV2 and TRBJ1-2; 7 nucleotides agree with TRBD1. V was clipped by 7 bases and J by 5 bases; unmatched bases: 10. The CDR3 is 14 residues long. Germline V CDR1 and CDR2: SNHLY, FYNNEI. The CDR3 DNA follows: TGTGCCAGCAATCAGTTGACAGGGAGGTATGGCTACACCTTC. Amino acid sequence: CASNQLTGRYGYTF.

The chain recombines TRBV18 with TRBJ1-1; perhaps TRBD1 as D (6 bases). The germline V gene has CDR1 KGHSH and CDR2 LQKENI. This CDR3 spans 17 amino acids. V shed 5 bases and J shed 1 base, with 20 bases lying between them. The CDR3: CASSSRTDEFSNTEAFF. CDR3 nucleotides: TGTGCCAGCTCATCTCGGACAGATGAATTCTCGAACACTGAAGCTTTCTTT.

The chain carries TRBV4-2 and TRBJ1-1, with 8 positions matching TRBD1. V was pared by 1 base and J by 6 bases, with 4 bases of the junction left unmatched. CDR1 is LGHNA, CDR2 YNFKEQ, per germline. The CDR3 loop spans 14 amino acids. CDR3 sequence reads: CASSQGQGYAEAFF. For the CDR3, the DNA is TGTGCCAGCAGCCAAGGACAGGGGTACGCTGAAGCTTTCTTT.

The chain couples TRBV10-2 to TRBJ2-3; D may be TRBD2 (5 bases). V lost 2 bases, J lost 4 bases, and 16 bases lay in between. The CDR3 sequence is 16 residues long. CDR1 and CDR2 from the germline V gene are WSHSY and SAAADI. The DNA of the CDR3 is TGCGCCAGCAGTGAGGTGGCCCCCGAGGGCGCAGATACGCAGTATTTT. Translation: CASSEVAPEGADTQYF.

The rearrangement joins TRBV19 to TRBJ1-2; D perhaps matches TRBD1 (6 bases). The CDR3 totals 16 residues. Trimming took 3 bases from V and 7 from J, leaving 21 bases between them. Germline lookup yields CDR1 LNHDA and CDR2 SQIVND (reference sequence). In DNA form, the CDR3 reads TGTGCCAGTAGTATTTTGGAGTATGGTCTACAGGGTGGCTACACCTTC. Translating it yields CASSILEYGLQGGYTF.

This rearrangement joins TRBV19 to TRBJ1-1; D perhaps matches TRBD1 (5 bases). Germline CDR1 and CDR2: LNHDA and SQIVND (reference sequence). The CDR3 length is 21 residues. V lost 4 bases and J 2 bases, leaving 32 bases between the germline ends. This CDR3 reads CASSNLREAGRSLSINTEAFF. In DNA form, the CDR3 reads TGTGCCAGTAGTAATCTCAGGGAGGCAGGGCGATCTTTAAGCATTAACACTGAAGCTTTCTTT.

The J gene is TRBJ1-1, the V gene TRBV6-4; tentatively, D is TRBD1 (6 bases). Between the trimmed V and J ends, which lost 7 bases and 10 bases, there was a span of 31 bases. The CDR3 has 17 residues. CDR1 is MRHNA and CDR2 is SNTAGT in the germline V gene. The chain's CDR3 is CASKTSRDPGTKYGAFF. The CDR3, as DNA: TGTGCCAGCAAAACCTCCCGGGACCCCGGGACAAAATACGGAGCTTTCTTT.

The V and J genes are TRBV19 and TRBJ1-3; D may be TRBD1 (6 bases). CDR3 size: 13 residues. CDR1 and CDR2 (germline): LNHDA, SQIVND (reference sequence). V gave up 10 bases and J gave up 8 bases, with 18 bases separating them. The CDR3 nucleotides are TGTGCCACCCGACAGGCAGCGGGAGACACCATATATTTT. It encodes CATRQAAGDTIYF.

This clone was seen only once. The chain employs TRBV12-3 or TRBV12-4 and TRBJ1-1; no definite D call. This CDR3 region has 12 residues. Deletions cut 10 bases from V and 4 bases from J, with 13 bases between. CDR3 nucleotide sequence: TGTGCCACCCGTGCATTGAGCACTGAAGCTTTCTTT. Translating it yields CATRALSTEAFF.

The chain recombines TRBV19 with TRBJ1-2; no reliable D call. The V end was cut by 1 base, the J end by 7 bases, with 16 bases between. In germline, CDR1 is LNHDA, CDR2 SQIVND (reference sequence). The CDR3 runs 15 residues. The CDR3 DNA sequence: TGTGCCAGTAGTATAGGGACTTCGGCCGCCAGTGGCTACACCTTC. Protein product: CASSIGTSAASGYTF.

The chain is built from TRBV6-6 and TRBJ2-6; D unresolved. The germline gives CDR1 MNHNY, CDR2 SVGAGI (reference sequence). This CDR3 contains 14 residues. Trimming removed 4 bases at V and 0 bases at J, with 4 bases between. The CDR3 loop reads CASSSGSGANVLTF. For the CDR3, the DNA is TGTGCCAGCAGTTCAGGCTCTGGGGCCAACGTCCTGACTTTC.

CDR3 sequence: CASSNPGKGAKNIQYF. CDR3 DNA: TGTGCCAGCAGTAACCCAGGGAAGGGAGCCAAAAACATTCAGTACTTC. The chain carries TRBV6-6 and TRBJ2-4; the D gene is possibly TRBD1 (5 bases). The V end was cut by 5 bases, the J end by 0 bases, with 14 bases between. This CDR3 is built from 16 residues. CDR1 is MNHNY, CDR2 SVGAGI, per germline (reference sequence).

This chain links TRBV3-1 (or the pseudogene TRBV3-2) with TRBJ2-7, with D tentatively TRBD2 (5 bases). CDR3 length: 14 amino acids. V was cut by 1 base and J by 0 bases, with 7 bases left in between. Germline V gene lookup returns CDR1 LGHDT and CDR2 YNNKEL (reference sequence). CDR3 in amino acids: CASSQGGYSYEQYV. The DNA of the CDR3 is TGTGCCAGCAGCCAAGGAGGGTACTCCTACGAGCAGTACGTC.

This clone was seen a few times. The V call is TRBV4-1, the J call TRBJ1-4; D not certain. Trimming shortened V by 9 bases and J by 4 bases, and 6 bases separated the two germline ends. Germline CDR1 is MGHRA and CDR2 is YSYEKL. The CDR3 totals 11 residues. Here the CDR3 DNA reads TGCGCCAGACAGAGTAATGAAAAACTGTTTTTT. Translation: CARQSNEKLFF.

This rearrangement joins TRBV28 to TRBJ2-7, with 9 bases lining up with TRBD2. V shed 6 bases, J shed 3 bases, and the junction held 9 bases outside the gene matches. Germline V CDR1 and CDR2: MDHEN, SYDVKM. CDR3 length equals 15 residues. The CDR3 loop reads CASRSAGGYLYEQYF. The CDR3 DNA sequence: TGTGCCAGCAGGTCAGCGGGGGGCTACCTCTACGAGCAGTACTTC.

The J gene is TRBJ2-3, the V gene TRBV7-9, with D possibly matching TRBD1 (6 bases). In germline, CDR1 is SEHNR, CDR2 FQNEAQ (reference sequence). Trimming removed 5 bases at V and 5 bases at J, with 8 bases between. The CDR3 is 12 amino acids. CDR3 DNA sequence: TGTGCCAGCAGCCCACAGGGAGATACGCAGTATTTT. It encodes CASSPQGDTQYF.

The V and J genes are TRBV14 and TRBJ2-5; weak D call: TRBD1 (6 bases). V was trimmed by 10 bases and J by 4 bases, leaving 16 bases between them. The V gene's germline CDR1 is SGHDN and CDR2 FVKESK. The CDR3 covers 13 residues. CDR3 residues: CATSRGTRETQYF. As DNA, the CDR3 is TGTGCCACTTCAAGGGGGACACGAGAGACCCAGTACTTC.